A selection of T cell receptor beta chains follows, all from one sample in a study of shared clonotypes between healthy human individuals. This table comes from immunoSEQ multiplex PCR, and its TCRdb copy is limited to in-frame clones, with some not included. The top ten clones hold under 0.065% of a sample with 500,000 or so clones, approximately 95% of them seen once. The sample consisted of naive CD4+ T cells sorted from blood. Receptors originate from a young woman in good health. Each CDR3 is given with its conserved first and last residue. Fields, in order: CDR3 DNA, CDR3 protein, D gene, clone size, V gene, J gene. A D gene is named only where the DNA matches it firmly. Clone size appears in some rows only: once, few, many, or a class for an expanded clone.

cdr3_nt: TGTGCCAGCAGTGGGTGGCGAGAAAAACTGTTTTTT; cdr3_aa: CASSGWREKLFF; d_call: .; clone_size: .; v_call: TRBV5-8; j_call: TRBJ1-4
cdr3_nt: TGCGCCAGCCATACTGGACTAGCGGGCAATGAGCAGTTCTTC; cdr3_aa: CASHTGLAGNEQFF; d_call: TRBD2; clone_size: .; v_call: TRBV5-1; j_call: TRBJ2-1
cdr3_nt: TGTGCCAGCAGCAGGGTAGGGTTCGACACTGAAGCTTTCTTT; cdr3_aa: CASSRVGFDTEAFF; d_call: .; clone_size: .; v_call: TRBV5-6; j_call: TRBJ1-1
cdr3_nt: TGTGCCAGCAAAACAGGGGGCTTCGCAGATACGCAGTATTTT; cdr3_aa: CASKTGGFADTQYF; d_call: TRBD1; clone_size: .; v_call: TRBV27; j_call: TRBJ2-3
cdr3_nt: TGCGCCAGCAGCTCCGGGGGACAGTCCTACACAGATACGCAGTATTTT; cdr3_aa: CASSSGGQSYTDTQYF; d_call: .; clone_size: .; v_call: TRBV5-1; j_call: TRBJ2-3
cdr3_nt: TGCGCCAGCAGTGAAGGGACAGGGAAGGGAACTAATGAAAAACTGTTTTTT; cdr3_aa: CASSEGTGKGTNEKLFF; d_call: TRBD1; clone_size: .; v_call: TRBV10-1; j_call: TRBJ1-4
cdr3_nt: TGTGCCTGGAGCTCGGCACAGGGGAACACCGGGGAGCTGTTTTTT; cdr3_aa: CAWSSAQGNTGELFF; d_call: .; clone_size: .; v_call: TRBV30; j_call: TRBJ2-2
cdr3_nt: TGCGCCAGCAGCTTGGGAGTTAGCACAGATACGCAGTATTTT; cdr3_aa: CASSLGVSTDTQYF; d_call: .; clone_size: .; v_call: TRBV5-1; j_call: TRBJ2-3
cdr3_nt: TGTGCCAGCAGCAAAAGGAAACACCCCACCGGGGAGCTGTTTTTT; cdr3_aa: CASSKRKHPTGELFF; d_call: .; clone_size: .; v_call: TRBV21-1; j_call: TRBJ2-2
cdr3_nt: TGTGCCAGCAGTCCCCTCGGGAGCAGGATGAACACTGAAGCTTTCTTT; cdr3_aa: CASSPLGSRMNTEAFF; d_call: .; clone_size: once; v_call: TRBV11-2; j_call: TRBJ1-1
cdr3_nt: TGCGCCAGCAGTCTAGCGGGAGGGAGAGATACGCAGTATTTT; cdr3_aa: CASSLAGGRDTQYF; d_call: TRBD2; clone_size: .; v_call: TRBV5-1; j_call: TRBJ2-3
cdr3_nt: TGTGCCAGCAGTGAAGATTTCGGAAATGAAAAACTGTTTTTT; cdr3_aa: CASSEDFGNEKLFF; d_call: .; clone_size: .; v_call: TRBV6-1; j_call: TRBJ1-4
cdr3_nt: TGTGCCAGCAGCGTAGGGGCTGGAGGGATTCAGCCCCAGCATTTT; cdr3_aa: CASSVGAGGIQPQHF; d_call: .; clone_size: .; v_call: TRBV9; j_call: TRBJ1-5
cdr3_nt: TGCGCCAGCAGCCTGCCGGAGGGGACAGATACGCAGTATTTT; cdr3_aa: CASSLPEGTDTQYF; d_call: .; clone_size: .; v_call: TRBV5-1; j_call: TRBJ2-3
cdr3_nt: TGTGCCAGTAGTATGCAGGGTTCCTACAATGAGCAGTTCTTC; cdr3_aa: CASSMQGSYNEQFF; d_call: .; clone_size: .; v_call: TRBV19; j_call: TRBJ2-1
cdr3_nt: TGCGCCAGCAGCTTAGGAGAAACCGGGGGCCAGCAGTTCTTC; cdr3_aa: CASSLGETGGQQFF; d_call: .; clone_size: once; v_call: TRBV5-1; j_call: TRBJ2-1
cdr3_nt: TGTGCCAGCAGCTTTGTGGCCAGCGTCGAGCAGTACTTC; cdr3_aa: CASSFVASVEQYF; d_call: .; clone_size: .; v_call: TRBV5-6; j_call: TRBJ2-7
cdr3_nt: TGCGCCAGCAGCCCGATGAGTCGTGAGCAGTTCTTC; cdr3_aa: CASSPMSREQFF; d_call: .; clone_size: few; v_call: TRBV4-1; j_call: TRBJ2-1
cdr3_nt: TGTGCCACCAGCAGGGGACAGGGACTGAGGGGGACCTATGCTCAAGCGGGCTACACCTTT; cdr3_aa: CATSRGQGLRGTYAQAGYTF; d_call: TRBD1; clone_size: .; v_call: TRBV15; j_call: TRBJ1-2
cdr3_nt: TGTGCCAGCAGTGGGGGAGGGGATCCCTACGAGCAGTACTTC; cdr3_aa: CASSGGGDPYEQYF; d_call: TRBD2; clone_size: .; v_call: TRBV28; j_call: TRBJ2-7
cdr3_nt: TGTGCCAGCAATAGGTACAATGAGCAGTTCTTC; cdr3_aa: CASNRYNEQFF; d_call: .; clone_size: .; v_call: TRBV28; j_call: TRBJ2-1
cdr3_nt: TGTGCCAGCGGATCAGACAGGGACACTGAAGCTTTCTTT; cdr3_aa: CASGSDRDTEAFF; d_call: TRBD1; clone_size: .; v_call: TRBV6-4; j_call: TRBJ1-1
cdr3_nt: TGTGCCAGCAGCGTAGTGTCGGGAGGCCCAGGGGAGCAGTACTTC; cdr3_aa: CASSVVSGGPGEQYF; d_call: TRBD2; clone_size: .; v_call: TRBV9; j_call: TRBJ2-7
cdr3_nt: TGTGCCAGCAGCCAAGATCGGGAGAGGTACGAGCAGTACTTC; cdr3_aa: CASSQDRERYEQYF; d_call: .; clone_size: .; v_call: TRBV4-2; j_call: TRBJ2-7
cdr3_nt: TGTGCCAGCAGGAGCGGGAATGGCTACGAGCAGTACTTC; cdr3_aa: CASRSGNGYEQYF; d_call: TRBD2; clone_size: .; v_call: TRBV27; j_call: TRBJ2-7
cdr3_nt: TGTGCCAGCAGGTACGACGGAGATCAGCCCCAGCATTTT; cdr3_aa: CASRYDGDQPQHF; d_call: .; clone_size: .; v_call: TRBV2; j_call: TRBJ1-5
cdr3_nt: TGTGCCAGCAGCCCCTATTGGGGGACCACTCACCAGCAGTACTTC; cdr3_aa: CASSPYWGTTHQQYF; d_call: .; clone_size: .; v_call: TRBV11-2; j_call: TRBJ2-7
cdr3_nt: TGCGCCAGCAGCTTAACCCAGGGAGGGACCGGGGAGCTGTTTTTT; cdr3_aa: CASSLTQGGTGELFF; d_call: TRBD2; clone_size: once; v_call: TRBV5-1; j_call: TRBJ2-2
cdr3_nt: TGTGCCAGCATATCATGGAACACTGAAGCTTTCTTT; cdr3_aa: CASISWNTEAFF; d_call: .; clone_size: few; v_call: TRBV28; j_call: TRBJ1-1
cdr3_nt: TGTGCCAGCTCACCAGGGAGGGGAACTGAAGCTTTCTTT; cdr3_aa: CASSPGRGTEAFF; d_call: .; clone_size: .; v_call: TRBV18; j_call: TRBJ1-1
cdr3_nt: TGTGCCACCCGGAGGGGGGCAACTAATGAAAAACTGTTTTTT; cdr3_aa: CATRRGATNEKLFF; d_call: .; clone_size: .; v_call: TRBV18; j_call: TRBJ1-4
cdr3_nt: TGTGCCAGCAGCTCCCTGAGGACTAGCGGGATCTCCTACGAGCAGTACTTC; cdr3_aa: CASSSLRTSGISYEQYF; d_call: TRBD2; clone_size: once; v_call: TRBV5-8; j_call: TRBJ2-7
cdr3_nt: TGTGCCAGTAGTATTAGGAGGGTTGACTACAATGAGCAGTTCTTC; cdr3_aa: CASSIRRVDYNEQFF; d_call: .; clone_size: once; v_call: TRBV19; j_call: TRBJ2-1
cdr3_nt: TGCGCCAGCAGCTTGGGCAGGATACAAGAGACCCAGTACTTC; cdr3_aa: CASSLGRIQETQYF; d_call: .; clone_size: .; v_call: TRBV5-1; j_call: TRBJ2-5
cdr3_nt: TGCGCCAGCAGCATACAGGGGGGAGCAACTAATGAAAAACTGTTTTTT; cdr3_aa: CASSIQGGATNEKLFF; d_call: TRBD1; clone_size: once; v_call: TRBV5-1; j_call: TRBJ1-4
cdr3_nt: TGCGCCAGCAGCAGGACGACAGGGGATGCTTATGAAGCTTTCTTT; cdr3_aa: CASSRTTGDAYEAFF; d_call: TRBD1; clone_size: .; v_call: TRBV5-1; j_call: TRBJ1-1
cdr3_nt: TGTGCCAGCAGTTTCTTCCCCTCAACGGGAGGGCCCCCCTACGAGCAGTACTTC; cdr3_aa: CASSFFPSTGGPPYEQYF; d_call: TRBD2; clone_size: .; v_call: TRBV27; j_call: TRBJ2-7
cdr3_nt: TGTGCCAGCAGTACCCCGGGGTTCCTCTATGGCTACACCTTC; cdr3_aa: CASSTPGFLYGYTF; d_call: .; clone_size: .; v_call: TRBV28; j_call: TRBJ1-2
cdr3_nt: TGTGCCAGCAGTTTACCCAGGTCTTGGACTGAAGCTTTCTTT; cdr3_aa: CASSLPRSWTEAFF; d_call: .; clone_size: .; v_call: TRBV28; j_call: TRBJ1-1
cdr3_nt: TGCGCCAGCACGAGCGGTAACACCGGGGAGCTGTTTTTT; cdr3_aa: CASTSGNTGELFF; d_call: .; clone_size: .; v_call: TRBV10-1; j_call: TRBJ2-2
cdr3_nt: TGCGCCAGCAGCCCTCTCGGACAGGGGGAAGCTTTCTTT; cdr3_aa: CASSPLGQGEAFF; d_call: TRBD1; clone_size: .; v_call: TRBV10-1; j_call: TRBJ1-1
cdr3_nt: TGTGCCAGCAGGGTGATGTACCAAGAGACCCAGTACTTC; cdr3_aa: CASRVMYQETQYF; d_call: .; clone_size: .; v_call: TRBV28; j_call: TRBJ2-5
cdr3_nt: TGCGCCAGCAGCAGAGAAACCCGACATTACGAGGAGCAGTACTTC; cdr3_aa: CASSRETRHYEEQYF; d_call: .; clone_size: .; v_call: TRBV4-1; j_call: TRBJ2-7
cdr3_nt: TGCGCCAGCAGCATTGACAGTAACAATGAGCAGTTCTTC; cdr3_aa: CASSIDSNNEQFF; d_call: .; clone_size: once; v_call: TRBV5-1; j_call: TRBJ2-1
cdr3_nt: TGTGCCAGCAGTTTAAATCCCTCGGGACTAGCGGAATCCTACAATGAGCAGTTCTTC; cdr3_aa: CASSLNPSGLAESYNEQFF; d_call: TRBD2; clone_size: .; v_call: TRBV28; j_call: TRBJ2-1
cdr3_nt: TGTGCCAGCAGCCAAGATACGGGGGCTTACACAGATACGCAGTATTTT; cdr3_aa: CASSQDTGAYTDTQYF; d_call: .; clone_size: .; v_call: TRBV14; j_call: TRBJ2-3
cdr3_nt: TGCAGCGTGAACGAAGTTCCAATTAAGAATATGCAGTTCTTC; cdr3_aa: CSVNEVPIKNMQFF; d_call: .; clone_size: .; v_call: TRBV29-1; j_call: TRBJ2-1
cdr3_nt: TGTGCCAGCAGAGGGGGACAGGGGAACACCGGGGAGCTGTTTTTT; cdr3_aa: CASRGGQGNTGELFF; d_call: TRBD1; clone_size: .; v_call: TRBV2; j_call: TRBJ2-2
cdr3_nt: TGTGCCAGTAGTATACAAAGGGTCGAGGGCCTCGCTTTCTTT; cdr3_aa: CASSIQRVEGLAFF; d_call: .; clone_size: .; v_call: TRBV19; j_call: TRBJ1-1
cdr3_nt: TGTGCCAGCGGCCGGACAATCGGCGGGGAGCTGTTTTTT; cdr3_aa: CASGRTIGGELFF; d_call: .; clone_size: .; v_call: TRBV27; j_call: TRBJ2-2